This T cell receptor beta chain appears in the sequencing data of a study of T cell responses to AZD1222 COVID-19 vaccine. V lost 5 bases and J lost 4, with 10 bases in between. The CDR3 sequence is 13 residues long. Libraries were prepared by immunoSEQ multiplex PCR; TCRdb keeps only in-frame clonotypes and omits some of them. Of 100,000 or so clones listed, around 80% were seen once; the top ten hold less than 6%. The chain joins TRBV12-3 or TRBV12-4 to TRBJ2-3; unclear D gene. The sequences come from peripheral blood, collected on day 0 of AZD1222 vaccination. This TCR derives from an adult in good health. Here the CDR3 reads CASSRTTPDTQYF. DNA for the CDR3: TGTGCCAGCAGTCGGACGACCCCAGATACGCAGTATTTT.